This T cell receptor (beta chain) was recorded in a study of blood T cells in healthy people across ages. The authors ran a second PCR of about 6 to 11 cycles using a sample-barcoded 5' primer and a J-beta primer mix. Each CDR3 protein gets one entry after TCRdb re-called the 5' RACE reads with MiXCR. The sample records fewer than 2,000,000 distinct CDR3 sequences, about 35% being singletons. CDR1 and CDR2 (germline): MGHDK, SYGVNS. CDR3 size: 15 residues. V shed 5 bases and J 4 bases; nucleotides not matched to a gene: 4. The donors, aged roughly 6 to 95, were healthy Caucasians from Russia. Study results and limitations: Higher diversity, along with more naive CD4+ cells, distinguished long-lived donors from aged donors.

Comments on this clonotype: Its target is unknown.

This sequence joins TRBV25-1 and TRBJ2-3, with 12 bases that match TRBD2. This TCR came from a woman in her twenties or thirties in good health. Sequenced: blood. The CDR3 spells CASSSTSGGADTQYF. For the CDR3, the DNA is TGTGCCAGCAGTTCGACTAGCGGGGGTGCAGATACGCAGTATTTT.